These 27 T cell receptor beta chains were sequenced from one sample in a study of control samples from healthy donors and cancer patients (TCRdb year 2020). Preparation of the library involved the immunoSEQ multiplex PCR assay. Entries here come from immuneACCESS through TCRdb and include only in-frame sequences with V and J called. Some clones fail to appear in such tables; in the studies checked, an unresolved V gene covers under half of the shortfall, and the cause of the remainder is unknown. In this sample the table shows roughly 43,000 clones, about 87% of which occur a single time. 10% of the sample comes from the top ten. What was sequenced was PBMCs. These receptors originate from an older woman with lung cancer.

V usage is TRBV7-7 and J usage is TRBJ2-5; 7 bases map to TRBD1. Trimming removed 5 bases from V and 3 bases from J; junction bases left unmatched: 3. The CDR3 consists of 13 residues. Germline-derived CDR1 and CDR2 are SSHAT and FNYEAQ (reference sequence). The CDR3 here is CASSLGQEETQYF. CDR3 bases: TGTGCCAGCAGCCTCGGACAGGAAGAGACCCAGTACTTC.

The chain joins TRBV4-2 to TRBJ2-7; 7 bases agree with TRBD2. After removal of 4 bases from V and 6 bases from J, the junction contained 15 bases not matched to a gene. The germline CDR1 and CDR2 sequences are LGHNA and YNFKEQ. The CDR3 has 16 residues. The CDR3: CASSLQVGRAGREQYF. Written as DNA, the CDR3 is TGTGCCAGCAGCCTTCAGGTGGGGAGGGCCGGGCGCGAGCAGTACTTC.

V and J are TRBV7-9 and TRBJ1-6; 8 bases line up with TRBD1. Germline assignment: CDR1 SEHNR and CDR2 FQNEAQ (reference sequence). J gave up 8 bases and V 4 bases, and 4 bases lay outside the gene matches. CDR3 length equals 14 residues. In DNA form, the CDR3 reads TGTGCCAGCAGCTCTGACAGGGGTTATTCACCCCTCCACTTT. This codes for CASSSDRGYSPLHF. The full variable domain, its missing parts supplied by reference TRBV7-9 and TRBJ1-6, is DTGVSQNPRHKITKRGQNVTFRCDPISEHNRLYWYRQTLGQGPEFLTYFQNEAQLEKSRLLSDRFSAERPKGSFSTLEIQRTEQGDSAMYLCASSSDRGYSPLHFGNGTRLTVT.

This rearrangement joins TRBV7-2 to TRBJ2-2; TRBD2 matches 14 bases. Germline trimming cut 5 bases from V and 7 bases from J; bases unmatched to any gene: 6. The CDR3 extends over 16 amino acids. Germline CDR1 and CDR2: SGHTA and FQGNSA. CDR3 sequence: CASSPGLAGESGELFF. CDR3 in DNA: TGTGCCAGCAGCCCGGGACTAGCGGGAGAGAGCGGGGAGCTGTTTTTT. The full variable domain, with the rest looked up from reference TRBV7-2 and TRBJ2-2, is GAGVSQSPSNKVTEKGKDVELRCDPISGHTALYWYRQSLGQGLEFLIYFQGNSAPDKSGLPSDRFSAERTGGSVSTLTIQRTQQEDSAVYLCASSPGLAGESGELFFGEGSRLTVL.

The rearrangement uses TRBV27 and TRBJ2-7, with TRBD2 matching 9 bases. This CDR3 has 15 amino acids. V lost 5 bases, J lost 3 bases, and 8 bases stayed unmatched. Per germline, CDR1 MNHEY and CDR2 SMNVEV (reference sequence). CDR3 protein: CASSPRLAEIYEQYF. The CDR3, as DNA: TGTGCCAGCAGTCCCCGACTAGCGGAAATCTACGAGCAGTACTTC.

The chain joins TRBV6-5 to TRBJ2-3; 7 nucleotides agree with TRBD2. This CDR3 contains 14 residues. CDR1 and CDR2 from the germline V gene are MNHEY and SVGAGI. J gave up 4 bases and V 4 bases, and 5 bases lay outside the gene matches. The CDR3 DNA sequence: TGTGCCAGCAGTTCCAGCGGGACGGCAGATACGCAGTATTTT. This sequence encodes CASSSSGTADTQYF.

The chain joins TRBV4-3 to TRBJ1-6; D is perhaps TRBD1 (5 bases). Germline V gene data show CDR1 as LGHNA and CDR2 as YSLEER. Trimming removed 0 bases from V and 8 bases from J, with 11 bases in between. CDR3 length equals 15 residues. The CDR3 DNA follows: TGCGCCAGCAGCCAAGAACCAGGGTCGGATTCACCCCTCCACTTT. It translates to CASSQEPGSDSPLHF.

The rearrangement uses TRBV19 and TRBJ2-3; no reliable D call. The CDR3 is 14 residues long. The germline CDR1 and CDR2 sequences are LNHDA and SQIVND (reference sequence). The V and J ends lost 3 bases and 0 bases respectively, with 7 bases between them. The CDR3 coding sequence is TGTGCCAGTAGTATGCGATGGAGCACAGATACGCAGTATTTT. This codes for CASSMRWSTDTQYF.

The CDR3 region has the DNA TGTGCCAGCCGACCCCTCGGGGCTGGCAATCAGCCCCAGCATTTT. This translates into CASRPLGAGNQPQHF. The chain couples TRBV19 to TRBJ1-5, with D maybe TRBD1 (5 bases). Germline CDR1 reads LNHDA; CDR2 reads SQIVND (reference sequence). Trimming shortened V by 9 bases and J by 2 bases, and 17 bases separated the two germline ends. CDR3 length equals 15 residues.

This clone was recorded a few times. The gene calls are TRBV6-1 and TRBJ2-7, with D perhaps matching TRBD1 (6 bases). The V gene's germline CDR1 is MNHNS and CDR2 SASEGT. The CDR3 is 15 residues long. The V gene lost 0 bases and the J gene lost 2 bases, with 11 bases spanning the gap. In DNA form, the CDR3 reads TGTGCCAGCAGTGAAGCCCAGGGGCCTACCTACGAGCAGTACTTC. It codes for CASSEAQGPTYEQYF.

As concerns this clone: Different DNA sequences within this sample yield the same CDR3. The chain employs TRBV7-9 and TRBJ1-5; D perhaps matches TRBD1 (6 bases). Germline values: CDR1 SEHNR, CDR2 FQNEAQ (reference sequence). The CDR3 runs 16 residues. V lost 6 bases to trimming and J lost 7 bases, with 22 bases between them. For the CDR3, the DNA is TGTGCCAGCAGTGCCTGGGGTGAAGGGGGGGGACAGCCCCAGCATTTT. Translated, it gives CASSAWGEGGGQPQHF.

This clone was seen once. The CDR3 loop reads CASSLAATSGLWYF. The DNA of the CDR3 is TGTGCCAGCAGCTTAGCAGCGACTAGCGGGTTGTGGTACTTC. J is TRBJ2-7 and V is TRBV7-9, with TRBD2 matching over 10 bases. V trimming: 0 bases; J trimming: 12 bases; junction bases outside the gene matches: 8. The CDR3 length is 14 residues. The germline CDR1 and CDR2 sequences are SEHNR and FQNEAQ (reference sequence).

This sequence joins TRBV5-1 and TRBJ1-2; 7 bases line up with TRBD1. Germline assignment: CDR1 SGHRS and CDR2 YFSETQ. This CDR3 is built from 15 residues. Trimming removed 5 bases from V and 0 bases from J; junction bases left unmatched: 7. In nucleotides, the CDR3 is TGCGCCAGCAGACTAGGGACAGCCTCTAACTATGGCTACACCTTC. It translates to CASRLGTASNYGYTF. The complete variable domain, with remaining parts taken from reference TRBV5-1 and TRBJ1-2, reads KAGVTQTPRYLIKTRGQQVTLSCSPISGHRSVSWYQQTPGQGLQFLFEYFSETQRNKGNFPGRFSGRQFSNSRSEMNVSTLELGDSALYLCASRLGTASNYGYTFGSGTRLTVV.

The J gene is TRBJ1-2, the V gene TRBV19; possible D gene TRBD1, 5 bases. The CDR3 sequence is 14 residues long. Germline V lookup: CDR1 LNHDA, CDR2 SQIVND (reference sequence). The V end was cut by 4 bases, the J end by 4 bases, with 13 bases between. The CDR3 reads CASSTTDRLYGYTF. CDR3 sequence (DNA): TGTGCCAGTAGTACTACCGACAGACTCTATGGCTACACCTTC. Full variable domain (missing parts from reference TRBV19 and TRBJ1-2): DGGITQSPKYLFRKEGQNVTLSCEQNLNHDAMYWYRQDPGQGLRLIYYSQIVNDFQKGDIAEGYSVSREKKESFPLTVTSAQKNPTAFYLCASSTTDRLYGYTFGSGTRLTVV.

In this sample, this clone turned up a few times. The chain uses TRBV6-2 or TRBV6-3 and TRBJ1-1; a possible D gene is TRBD1 (5 bases). The V end lost 5 bases, the J end lost 0 bases, and 16 bases lay between the germline ends. Looked up from germline, CDR1 is MNHEY and CDR2 is SVGEGT. The CDR3 is 16 residues long. The CDR3 is CASSILRDPMNTEAFF. As DNA, the CDR3 is TGTGCCAGCAGTATCCTGCGGGACCCCATGAACACTGAAGCTTTCTTT.

This chain uses TRBV30 with TRBJ1-2; D perhaps matches TRBD1 (5 bases). V dropped 5 bases and J dropped 1 base, with 11 bases sitting between them. Germline lookup yields CDR1 GTSNPN and CDR2 SVGIG (reference sequence). This CDR3 comprises 13 residues. DNA of the CDR3: TGTGCCTGGCTGGGGGTCGATAACTATGGCTACACCTTC. Protein: CAWLGVDNYGYTF. Supplemented by reference TRBV30 and TRBJ1-2, the full variable domain reads SQTIHQWPATLVQPVGSPLSLECTVEGTSNPNLYWYRQAAGRGLQLLFYSVGIGQISSEVPQNLSASRPQDRQFILSSKKLLLSDSGFYLCAWLGVDNYGYTFGSGTRLTVV.

V is TRBV3-1 (or the pseudogene TRBV3-2) and J is TRBJ2-3, with 9 bases lining up with TRBD2. CDR1 and CDR2 from the germline V gene are LGHDT and YNNKEL (reference sequence). V lost 3 bases to trimming and J lost 3 bases; unmatched junction nucleotides: 4. The CDR3 has 15 amino acids. CDR3 DNA sequence: TGTGCCAGCAGCCATGGCGGGAGGGAAACAGATACGCAGTATTTT. Its protein product is CASSHGGRETDTQYF.

The chain recombines TRBV5-1 with TRBJ2-7; 12 nucleotides line up with TRBD2. V gave up 2 bases and J gave up 0 bases; unmatched junction bases: 0. The CDR3 contains 15 residues. Germline V gene data show CDR1 as SGHRS and CDR2 as YFSETQ. Here the CDR3 DNA reads TGCGCCAGCAGCTTACTAGCGGGAGGCTCCTACGAGCAGTACTTC. It is translated as CASSLLAGGSYEQYF.

This chain joins TRBV10-1 and TRBJ2-2, with D hard to call. CDR3 length equals 13 residues. Germline V CDR1 and CDR2: WNHNN, SYGVQD (reference sequence). With 4 bases removed from V and 1 base from J, the gap between germline ends came to 4 bases. CDR3 protein: CASSAGNTGELFF. The CDR3 DNA sequence: TGCGCCAGCAGTGCCGGGAACACCGGGGAGCTGTTTTTT.

The gene calls are TRBV28 and TRBJ1-4; D is unresolved. Germline loops: CDR1 MDHEN, CDR2 SYDVKM. The CDR3 covers 17 residues. The germline V and J ends were trimmed by 2 bases and 0 bases, with 13 bases remaining between them. CDR3 residues: CASSLIGGRATNEKLFF. The CDR3 DNA is TGTGCCAGCAGTTTAATTGGCGGGAGGGCAACTAATGAAAAACTGTTTTTT.

The chain employs TRBV6-5 and TRBJ2-5; D not resolved. Germline assignment: CDR1 MNHEY and CDR2 SVGAGI. Deletions cut 4 bases from V and 1 base from J, with 10 bases between. This CDR3 is built from 14 residues. CDR3 coding DNA: TGTGCCAGCAGTTTGGGCAGTCCCCAAGAGACCCAGTACTTC. Translated: CASSLGSPQETQYF.

The chain couples TRBV27 to TRBJ2-3, with 13 bases that match TRBD2. The germline V gene has CDR1 MNHEY and CDR2 SMNVEV (reference sequence). The CDR3 has 15 amino acids. The trim removed 5 bases at V and 4 bases at J, leaving 3 bases unmatched. The CDR3 DNA reads as TGTGCCAGCAGTATAGGACTAGCGGGAGCAGATACGCAGTATTTT. Translated: CASSIGLAGADTQYF.

As regards this clone: A read error may produce the germline difference seen at one junction end. The rearrangement uses TRBV2 and TRBJ2-1; possibly TRBD2 for D (6 bases). Germline CDR1 is SNHLY and CDR2 is FYNNEI. The CDR3 has 13 amino acids. CDR3 protein: CASSRDSHNEQFF. In DNA, the CDR3 is TGTGCCAGCAGCCGGGACTCCCACAATGAGCAGTTCTTC.

The chain has TRBV2 and TRBJ1-1; tentative D call: TRBD1 (5 bases). Germline values: CDR1 SNHLY, CDR2 FYNNEI. The CDR3 runs 15 residues. V was cut by 0 bases and J by 0 bases, with 8 bases left in between. The chain's CDR3 is CASSEAPGVNTEAFF. The CDR3, as DNA: TGTGCCAGCAGTGAAGCTCCGGGGGTGAACACTGAAGCTTTCTTT.

The chain links TRBV14 to TRBJ2-7; no definite D call. The CDR3 extends over 14 amino acids. The germline V gene encodes CDR1 SGHDN and CDR2 FVKESK. V shed 3 bases and J shed 3 bases, with 12 bases lying between them. Here the CDR3 reads CASSQVDVSYEQYF. CDR3 sequence (DNA): TGTGCCAGCAGCCAGGTGGATGTGAGCTACGAGCAGTACTTC.

The CDR3 DNA reads TGCGCCAGCAGCATAGATACAGGGAGAAGCTACGAGCAGTACTTC. It encodes CASSIDTGRSYEQYF. The gene calls are TRBV5-1 and TRBJ2-7; possibly TRBD1 for D (6 bases). This CDR3 contains 15 residues. Germline V gives CDR1 SGHRS, CDR2 YFSETQ. Trimming left V 4 bases short and J 3 bases short, with 17 bases between.

This chain joins TRBV4-1 and TRBJ2-5, with D perhaps matching TRBD2 (5 bases). CDR3 length equals 16 residues. V shed 0 bases and J shed 3 bases, with 14 bases lying between them. The germline gives CDR1 MGHRA, CDR2 YSYEKL. The CDR3 nucleotides are TGCGCCAGCAGCCAAGATGACTACCGCCCCAAAGAGACCCAGTACTTC. It specifies CASSQDDYRPKETQYF.